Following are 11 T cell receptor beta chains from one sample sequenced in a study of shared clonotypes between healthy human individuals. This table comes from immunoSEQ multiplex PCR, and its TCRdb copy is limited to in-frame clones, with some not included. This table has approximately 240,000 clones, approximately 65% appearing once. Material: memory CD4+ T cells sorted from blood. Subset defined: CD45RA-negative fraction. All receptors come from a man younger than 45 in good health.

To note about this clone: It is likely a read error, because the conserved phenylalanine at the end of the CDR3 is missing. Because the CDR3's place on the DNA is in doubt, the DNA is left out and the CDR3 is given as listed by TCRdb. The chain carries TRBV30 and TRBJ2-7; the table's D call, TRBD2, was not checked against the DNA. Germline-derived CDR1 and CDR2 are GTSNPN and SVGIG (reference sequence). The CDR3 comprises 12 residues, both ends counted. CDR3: CAWSPPAGLPQI.

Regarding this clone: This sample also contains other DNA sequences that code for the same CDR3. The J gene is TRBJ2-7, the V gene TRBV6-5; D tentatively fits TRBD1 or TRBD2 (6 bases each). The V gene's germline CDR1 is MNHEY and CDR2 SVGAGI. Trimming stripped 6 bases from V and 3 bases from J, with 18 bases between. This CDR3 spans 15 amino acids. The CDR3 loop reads CASSPGGAFRYEQYF. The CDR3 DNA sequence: TGTGCCAGCAGCCCCGGGGGCGCGTTTCGCTACGAGCAGTACTTC.

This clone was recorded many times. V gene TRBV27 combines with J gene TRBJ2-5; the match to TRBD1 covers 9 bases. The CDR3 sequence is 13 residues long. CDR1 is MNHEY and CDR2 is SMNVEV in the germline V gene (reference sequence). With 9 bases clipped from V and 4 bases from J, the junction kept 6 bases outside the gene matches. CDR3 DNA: TGTGCCAGTCACAGGGGGCGCGGAGAGACCCAGTACTTC. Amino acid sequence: CASHRGRGETQYF.

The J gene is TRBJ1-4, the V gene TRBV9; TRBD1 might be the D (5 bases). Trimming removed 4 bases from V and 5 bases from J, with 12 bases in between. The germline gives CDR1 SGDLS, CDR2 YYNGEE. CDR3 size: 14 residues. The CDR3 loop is CASSKGPGNEKLFF. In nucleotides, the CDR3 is TGTGCCAGCAGCAAGGGACCGGGAAATGAAAAACTGTTTTTT.

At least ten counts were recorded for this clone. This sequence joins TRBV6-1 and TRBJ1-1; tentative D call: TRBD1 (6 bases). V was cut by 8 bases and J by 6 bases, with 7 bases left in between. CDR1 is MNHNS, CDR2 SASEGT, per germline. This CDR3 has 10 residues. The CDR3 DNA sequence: TGTGCCAGCGGGGGCTCTGAAGCTTTCTTT. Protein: CASGGSEAFF.

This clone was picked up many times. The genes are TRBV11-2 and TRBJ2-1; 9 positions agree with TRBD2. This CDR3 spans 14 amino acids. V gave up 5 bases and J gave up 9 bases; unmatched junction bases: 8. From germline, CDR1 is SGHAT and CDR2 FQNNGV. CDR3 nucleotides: TGTGCCAGCAGCCCACGTATGCGGGAGGGTGAGCAGTTCTTC. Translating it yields CASSPRMREGEQFF.

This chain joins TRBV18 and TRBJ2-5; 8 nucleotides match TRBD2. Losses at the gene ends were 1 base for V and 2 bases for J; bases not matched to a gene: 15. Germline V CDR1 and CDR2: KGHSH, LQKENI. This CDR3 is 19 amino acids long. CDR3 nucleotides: TGTGCCAGCTCACCACTAGGGTGGGGAACTAGCGGACAACAAGAGACCCAGTACTTC. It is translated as CASSPLGWGTSGQQETQYF.

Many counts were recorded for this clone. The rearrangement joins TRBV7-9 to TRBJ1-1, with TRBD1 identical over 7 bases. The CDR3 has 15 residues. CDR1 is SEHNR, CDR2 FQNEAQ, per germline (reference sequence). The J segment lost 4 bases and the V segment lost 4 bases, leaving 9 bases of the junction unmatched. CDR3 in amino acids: CASSSTGAGGTEAFF. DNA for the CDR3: TGTGCCAGCAGCTCTACAGGGGCCGGGGGCACTGAAGCTTTCTTT.

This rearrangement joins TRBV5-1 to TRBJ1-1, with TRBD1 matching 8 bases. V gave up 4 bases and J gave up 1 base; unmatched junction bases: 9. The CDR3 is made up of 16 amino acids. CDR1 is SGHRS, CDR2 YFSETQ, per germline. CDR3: CASSAEPGGWNTEAFF. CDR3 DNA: TGCGCCAGCAGCGCCGAACCAGGGGGCTGGAACACTGAAGCTTTCTTT. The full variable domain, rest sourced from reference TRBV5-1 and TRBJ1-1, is KAGVTQTPRYLIKTRGQQVTLSCSPISGHRSVSWYQQTPGQGLQFLFEYFSETQRNKGNFPGRFSGRQFSNSRSEMNVSTLELGDSALYLCASSAEPGGWNTEAFFGQGTRLTVV.

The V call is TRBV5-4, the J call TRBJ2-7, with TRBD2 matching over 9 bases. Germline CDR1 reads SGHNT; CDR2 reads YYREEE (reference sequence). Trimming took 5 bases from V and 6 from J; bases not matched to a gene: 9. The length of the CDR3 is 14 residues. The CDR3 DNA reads TGTGCCAGCAGTCTAGCGGGGACTAGTGGCGAGCAGTACTTC. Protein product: CASSLAGTSGEQYF.

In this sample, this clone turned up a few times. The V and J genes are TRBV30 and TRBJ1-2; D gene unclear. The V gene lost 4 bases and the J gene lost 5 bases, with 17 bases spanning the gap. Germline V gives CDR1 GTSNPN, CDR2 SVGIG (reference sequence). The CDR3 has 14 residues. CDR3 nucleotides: TGTGCCTGGAAAGGTCGGGGAAGAGGATATGGCTACACCTTC. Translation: CAWKGRGRGYGYTF.